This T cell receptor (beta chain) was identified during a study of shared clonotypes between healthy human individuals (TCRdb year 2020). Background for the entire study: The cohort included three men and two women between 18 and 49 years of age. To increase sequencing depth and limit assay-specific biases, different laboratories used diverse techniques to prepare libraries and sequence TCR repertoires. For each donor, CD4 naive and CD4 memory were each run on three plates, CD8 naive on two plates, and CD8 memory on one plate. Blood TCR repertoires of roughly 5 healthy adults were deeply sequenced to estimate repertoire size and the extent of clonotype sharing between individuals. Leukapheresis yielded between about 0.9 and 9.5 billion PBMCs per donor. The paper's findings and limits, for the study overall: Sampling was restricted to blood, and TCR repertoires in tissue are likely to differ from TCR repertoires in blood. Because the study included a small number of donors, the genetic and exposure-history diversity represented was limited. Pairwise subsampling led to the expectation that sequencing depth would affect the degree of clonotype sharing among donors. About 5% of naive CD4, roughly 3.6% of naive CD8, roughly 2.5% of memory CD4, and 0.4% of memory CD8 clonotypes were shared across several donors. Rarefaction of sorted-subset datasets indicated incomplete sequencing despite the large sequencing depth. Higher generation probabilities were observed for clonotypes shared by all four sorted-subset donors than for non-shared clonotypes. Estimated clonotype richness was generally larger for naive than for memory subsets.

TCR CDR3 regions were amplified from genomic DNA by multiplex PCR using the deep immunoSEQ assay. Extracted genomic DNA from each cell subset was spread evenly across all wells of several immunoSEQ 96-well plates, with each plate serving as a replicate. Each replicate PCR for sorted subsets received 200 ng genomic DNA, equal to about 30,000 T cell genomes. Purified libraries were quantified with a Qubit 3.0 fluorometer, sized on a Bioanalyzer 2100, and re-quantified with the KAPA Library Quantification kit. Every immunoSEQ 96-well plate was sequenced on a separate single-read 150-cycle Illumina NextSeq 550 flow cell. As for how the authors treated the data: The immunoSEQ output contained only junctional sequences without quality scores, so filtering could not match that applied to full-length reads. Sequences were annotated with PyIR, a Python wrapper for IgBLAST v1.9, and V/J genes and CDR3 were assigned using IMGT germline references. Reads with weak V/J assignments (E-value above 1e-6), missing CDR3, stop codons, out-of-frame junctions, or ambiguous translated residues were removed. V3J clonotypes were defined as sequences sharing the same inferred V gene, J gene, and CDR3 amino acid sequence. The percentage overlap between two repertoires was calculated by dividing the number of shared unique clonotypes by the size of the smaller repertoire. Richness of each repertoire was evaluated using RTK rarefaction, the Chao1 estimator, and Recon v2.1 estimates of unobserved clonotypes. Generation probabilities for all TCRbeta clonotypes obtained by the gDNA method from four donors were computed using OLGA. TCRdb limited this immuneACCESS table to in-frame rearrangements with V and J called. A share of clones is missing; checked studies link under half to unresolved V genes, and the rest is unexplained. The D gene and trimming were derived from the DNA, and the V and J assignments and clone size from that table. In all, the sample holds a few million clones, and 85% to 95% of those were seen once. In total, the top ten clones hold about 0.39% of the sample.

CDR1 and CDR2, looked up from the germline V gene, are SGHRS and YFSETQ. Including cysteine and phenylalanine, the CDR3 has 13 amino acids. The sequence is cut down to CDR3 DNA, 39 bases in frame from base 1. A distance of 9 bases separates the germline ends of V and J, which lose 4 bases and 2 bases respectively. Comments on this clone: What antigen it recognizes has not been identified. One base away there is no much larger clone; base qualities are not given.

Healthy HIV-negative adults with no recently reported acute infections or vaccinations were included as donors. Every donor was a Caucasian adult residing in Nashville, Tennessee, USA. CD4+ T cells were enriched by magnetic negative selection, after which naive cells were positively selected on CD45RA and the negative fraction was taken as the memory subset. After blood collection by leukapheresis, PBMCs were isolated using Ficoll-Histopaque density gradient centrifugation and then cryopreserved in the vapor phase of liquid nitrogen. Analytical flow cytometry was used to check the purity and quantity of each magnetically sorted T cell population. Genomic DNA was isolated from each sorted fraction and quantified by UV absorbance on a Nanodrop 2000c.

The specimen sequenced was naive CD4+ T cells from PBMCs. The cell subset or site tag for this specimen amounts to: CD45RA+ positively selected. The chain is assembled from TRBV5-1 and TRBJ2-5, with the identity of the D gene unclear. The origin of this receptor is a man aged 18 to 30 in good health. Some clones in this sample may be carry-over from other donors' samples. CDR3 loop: CASSQITQETQYF. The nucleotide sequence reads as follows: TGCGCCAGCAGCCAGATAACGCAAGAGACCCAGTACTTC. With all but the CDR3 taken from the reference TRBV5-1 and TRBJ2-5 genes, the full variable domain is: KAGVTQTPRYLIKTRGQQVTLSCSPISGHRSVSWYQQTPGQGLQFLFEYFSETQRNKGNFPGRFSGRQFSNSRSEMNVSTLELGDSALYLCASSQITQETQYFGPGTRLLVL.